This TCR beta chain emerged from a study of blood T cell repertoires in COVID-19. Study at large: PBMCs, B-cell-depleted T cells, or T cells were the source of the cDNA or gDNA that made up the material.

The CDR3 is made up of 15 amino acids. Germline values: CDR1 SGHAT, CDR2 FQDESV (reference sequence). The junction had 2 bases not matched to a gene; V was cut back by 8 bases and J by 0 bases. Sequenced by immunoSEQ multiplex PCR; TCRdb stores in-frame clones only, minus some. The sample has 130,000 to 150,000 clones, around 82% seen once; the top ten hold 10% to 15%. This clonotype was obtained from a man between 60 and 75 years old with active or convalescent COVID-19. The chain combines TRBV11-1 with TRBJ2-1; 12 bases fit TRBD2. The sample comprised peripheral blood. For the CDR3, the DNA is TGTGCCAGCTTGACTAGCGGGAGCTCCTACAATGAGCAGTTCTTC. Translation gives CASLTSGSSYNEQFF.